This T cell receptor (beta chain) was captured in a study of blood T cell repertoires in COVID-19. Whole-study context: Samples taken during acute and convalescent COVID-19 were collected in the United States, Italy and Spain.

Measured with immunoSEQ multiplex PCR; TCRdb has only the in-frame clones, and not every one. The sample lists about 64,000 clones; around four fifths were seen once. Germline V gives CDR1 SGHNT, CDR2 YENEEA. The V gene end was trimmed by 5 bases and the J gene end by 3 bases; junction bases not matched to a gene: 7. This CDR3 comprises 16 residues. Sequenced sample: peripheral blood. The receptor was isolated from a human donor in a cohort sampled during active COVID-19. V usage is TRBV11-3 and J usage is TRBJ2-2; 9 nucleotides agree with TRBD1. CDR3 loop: CASSTAGQGDTGELFF. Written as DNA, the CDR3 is TGTGCCAGCAGCACTGCGGGACAGGGCGACACCGGGGAGCTGTTTTTT. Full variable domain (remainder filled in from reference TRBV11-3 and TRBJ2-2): EAGVVQSPRYKIIEKKQPVAFWCNPISGHNTLYWYLQNLGQGPELLIRYENEEAVDDSQLPKDRFSAERLKGVDSTLKIQPAELGDSAVYLCASSTAGQGDTGELFFGEGSRLTVL.